This TCR beta chain was retrieved from a study of identical twins. TCRdb re-called the 5' RACE reads through MiXCR, storing one row per CDR3 protein. The table records roughly 700,000 distinct CDR3 sequences, more than 6.5% of them present only once. This clonotype was counted many times. The target antigen is unknown. Study results and caveats: Fewer insertions characterized abundant cord blood beta clonotypes, whereas memory repertoires showed none. Conclusions were drawn cross-sectionally by statistical analysis, without following the same donors.

Germline V lookup: CDR1 SGHTA, CDR2 FQGNSA. Trimming left V 5 bases short and J 3 bases short, with 10 bases between. The CDR3 is 14 residues long. The sample was also reused in another study, on yellow fever vaccine responses in identical twins. That work contributes: A vaccine T cell response that seemed partly convergent and partly personalized was reported in twins.

V usage is TRBV7-2 and J usage is TRBJ2-2; no firm D call. The TCR was taken from a woman aged 18 to 35 in good health. The sequencing input was PBMCs. CDR3 region: CASSADWYTGELFF. CDR3 DNA sequence: TGTGCCAGCAGCGCCGACTGGTACACCGGGGAGCTGTTTTTT.